The 30 T cell receptor beta chains presented below share a single source sample, sequenced in a study of regulatory T cells in long-lasting Graves disease. Time point given: persistent/refractory GD, antithyroid drugs over 5 years with positive TRAb. PBMC RNA served as the TCR library source. The authors built TCR beta libraries using iRepertoire HTBI primers and Arm-PCR of CDR3 regions. From the multiplex PCR reads, TCRdb called clonotypes with MiXCR, one entry per CDR3 protein. The sample yields some 440,000 distinct CDR3 sequences, roughly 20% seen once. Sequenced here: peripheral blood mononuclear cells (PBMCs), sampled when the disease was refractory, from a patient treated with antithyroid drugs. These receptors all stem from a female donor with Graves disease.

This clonotype was counted at least ten times. This chain links TRBV12-3 or TRBV12-4 with TRBJ2-6; weak D call: TRBD2 (6 bases). Trimming removed 6 bases at V and 0 bases at J, with 9 bases between. This CDR3 spans 15 amino acids. In nucleotides, the CDR3 is TGTGCCAGCAGGGGGGACTCCTCTGGGGCCAACGTCCTGACTTTC. Its protein product is CASRGDSSGANVLTF.

The sample holds a few counts of this clonotype. The V gene is TRBV28, the J gene TRBJ2-1; a weak D match, TRBD2 (5 bases). Germline V lookup: CDR1 MDHEN, CDR2 SYDVKM. With 4 bases removed from V and 2 bases from J, the gap between germline ends came to 15 bases. The CDR3 runs 16 residues. CDR3 sequence (DNA): TGTGCCAGCAGTTCCCCGGGGTACAAAACCTACAATGAGCAGTTCTTC. Translation gives CASSSPGYKTYNEQFF.

This clonotype was picked up a small number of times. Without the conserved terminal phenylalanine or tryptophan, this CDR3 likely stems from a read error. The chain is built from TRBV24-1 and TRBJ2-7, with D unclear. CDR1 KGHDR and CDR2 SFDVKD come from the germline V gene. Deletions cut 4 bases from V and 2 bases from J, with 5 bases between. The CDR3 spans 12 residues. CDR3 bases: TGTGCCACCAGTGACCCGACCTACGAGCAGTACCTC. Protein product: CATSDPTYEQYL.

This chain links TRBV29-1 with TRBJ1-1, with TRBD1 as a possible D gene (5 bases). Germline CDR1 reads SQVTM; CDR2 reads ANQGSEA. Trimming removed 3 bases at V and 8 bases at J, with 10 bases between. The CDR3 length is 11 residues. CDR3 sequence: CSVEGDYEAFF. CDR3 DNA: TGCAGCGTTGAGGGGGACTACGAAGCTTTCTTT.

This clonotype was picked up many times. The chain recombines TRBV3-1 with TRBJ1-1, with D unclear. This CDR3 is built from 15 residues. The germline V and J ends were trimmed by 1 base and 7 bases, with 16 bases remaining between them. Per the germline V gene, CDR1 is LGHDT and CDR2 is YNNKEL (reference sequence). The CDR3 coding sequence is TGTGCCAGCAGCCAAGTTGACACCATCTTAATTGAAGCTTTCTTT. Amino acid sequence: CASSQVDTILIEAFF. Based on the CDR3 plus reference TRBV3-1 and TRBJ1-1, the full variable domain is DTAVSQTPKYLVTQMGNDKSIKCEQNLGHDTMYWYKQDSKKFLKIMFSYNNKELIINETVPNRFSPKSPDKAHLNLHINSLELGDSAVYFCASSQVDTILIEAFFGQGTRLTVV.

This clonotype was observed a few times. DNA for the CDR3: TGTGCCAGCAGTCCCCGGGGTAGCGGGAGAAAAGAGACCCAGTACTTC. It is translated as CASSPRGSGRKETQYF. The chain employs TRBV27 and TRBJ2-5; 9 bases map to TRBD2. Trimming took 5 bases from V and 3 from J; bases not matched to a gene: 10. From germline, CDR1 is MNHEY and CDR2 SMNVEV (reference sequence). The CDR3 contains 16 residues.

J is TRBJ2-1 and V is TRBV2, with D tentatively TRBD2 (6 bases). There are 17 residues in the CDR3. V was pared by 0 bases and J by 7 bases, with 19 bases between. CDR1 is SNHLY and CDR2 is FYNNEI in the germline V gene. CDR3 loop: CASSEARRGTMGNEQFF. Here the CDR3 DNA reads TGTGCCAGCAGTGAAGCCCGACGGGGGACCATGGGAAATGAGCAGTTCTTC.

This clonotype occurred once. This may come from a read error, since a much larger clone is one base off. V is TRBV6-2 or TRBV6-3 and J is TRBJ2-7; D is unresolved. This CDR3 is built from 14 residues. Trimming shortened V by 5 bases and J by 2 bases, and 13 bases separated the two germline ends. The germline V gene encodes CDR1 MNHEY and CDR2 SVGEGT. CDR3 nucleotides: TGTGCCAGCAGTCCGACTCAGATCCCCTACGAGCAGTACTTC. Its translation is CASSPTQIPYEQYF.

This clonotype has at least ten counts. The chain joins TRBV27 to TRBJ1-6; the D is unclear. Trimming pared 6 bases from V and 6 bases from J, leaving 9 bases between. The CDR3 consists of 13 residues. From germline, CDR1 is MNHEY and CDR2 SMNVEV (reference sequence). The chain's CDR3 is CASSSIPNSPLHF. In DNA form, the CDR3 reads TGTGCCAGCAGCTCGATTCCTAATTCACCCCTCCACTTT.

This clonotype was seen ten or more times. The chain joins TRBV2 to TRBJ2-7, with D maybe TRBD2 (6 bases). Germline-derived CDR1 and CDR2 are SNHLY and FYNNEI. This CDR3 spans 12 amino acids. V lost 7 bases to trimming and J lost 6 bases, with 13 bases between them. CDR3 nucleotide sequence: TGTGCCAGCACCGAGATAGCGGCCGAGCAGTACTTC. Protein product: CASTEIAAEQYF.

This chain joins TRBV7-9 and TRBJ1-5; 9 nucleotides line up with TRBD1. Unmatched junction bases numbered 10, after V lost 5 bases and J lost 8 bases. This CDR3 is 15 amino acids long. Per the germline V gene, CDR1 is SEHNR and CDR2 is FQNEAQ (reference sequence). CDR3 in amino acids: CASSRGQGTREPQHF. Here the CDR3 DNA reads TGTGCCAGCAGCCGGGGACAGGGAACGCGGGAGCCCCAGCATTTT.

This clonotype occurred a few times. The chain recombines TRBV28 with TRBJ1-1; maybe TRBD1 (6 bases). V dropped 5 bases and J dropped 4 bases, with 17 bases sitting between them. The CDR3 sequence is 15 residues long. Germline V gives CDR1 MDHEN, CDR2 SYDVKM. The CDR3 spells CASSAWGRDGTEAFF. In DNA form, the CDR3 reads TGTGCCAGCAGTGCCTGGGGGCGGGATGGCACTGAAGCTTTCTTT.

Many counts were recorded for this clonotype. The rearrangement links TRBV2 to TRBJ1-5, with no clear D. V was shortened by 3 bases and J by 2 bases, with 14 bases between the two germline ends. Germline V gene lookup returns CDR1 SNHLY and CDR2 FYNNEI. The CDR3 runs 16 residues. The CDR3 sequence: CASSDEEVVGNQPQHF. The CDR3 nucleotides read TGTGCCAGCAGTGATGAGGAGGTTGTAGGCAATCAGCCCCAGCATTTT. Full variable domain (outside the CDR3, taken from reference TRBV2 and TRBJ1-5): EPEVTQTPSHQVTQMGQEVILRCVPISNHLYFYWYRQILGQKVEFLVSFYNNEISEKSEIFDDQFSVERPDGSNFTLKIRSTKLEDSAMYFCASSDEEVVGNQPQHFGDGTRLSIL.

This chain connects TRBV9 to TRBJ2-2; no definite D call. V lost 4 bases and J 0 bases, leaving 10 bases between the germline ends. The CDR3 sequence is 15 residues long. Looked up from germline, CDR1 is SGDLS and CDR2 is YYNGEE. CDR3: CASSTSDSNTGELFF. In DNA, the CDR3 is TGTGCCAGCAGCACCAGCGACTCGAACACCGGGGAGCTGTTTTTT. Full variable domain (outside the CDR3, taken from reference TRBV9 and TRBJ2-2): DSGVTQTPKHLITATGQRVTLRCSPRSGDLSVYWYQQSLDQGLQFLIQYYNGEERAKGNILERFSAQQFPDLHSELNLSSLELGDSALYFCASSTSDSNTGELFFGEGSRLTVL.

The sample holds many counts of this clonotype. The chain employs TRBV6-1 and TRBJ2-2, with 13 bases lining up with TRBD2. CDR1 and CDR2 from the germline V gene are MNHNS and SASEGT. The junction had 15 bases not matched to a gene; V was cut back by 6 bases and J by 5 bases. CDR3 length: 19 amino acids. CDR3 nucleotides: TGTGCCAGCAGCCAAGTTCCCGGGACTAGCGGGATTGGGACCGGGGAGCTGTTTTTT. Its protein is CASSQVPGTSGIGTGELFF.

This clonotype was detected ten times or more. This chain links TRBV28 with TRBJ1-2, with 9 bases fitting TRBD1. This CDR3 is built from 15 residues. Trimming removed 4 bases from V and 5 bases from J; junction bases left unmatched: 8. CDR1 is MDHEN and CDR2 is SYDVKM in the germline V gene. The CDR3 region has the DNA TGTGCCAGCAGTTACCGGGACAGGGTTAGTTATGGCTACACCTTC. Translation: CASSYRDRVSYGYTF.

This clonotype was recorded many times. The chain links TRBV28 to TRBJ2-7; a possible D gene is TRBD2 (5 bases). The CDR3 totals 13 residues. The germline V gene encodes CDR1 MDHEN and CDR2 SYDVKM. V was trimmed by 7 bases and J by 3 bases, leaving 13 bases between them. The CDR3 bases are TGTGCCAGCACCATTGCAGGAGGCTACGAGCAGTACTTC. Translation: CASTIAGGYEQYF.

This clonotype was counted a few times. This chain joins TRBV11-3 and TRBJ1-5; 8 positions agree with TRBD1. Germline lookup yields CDR1 SGHNT and CDR2 YENEEA. This CDR3 spans 16 amino acids. V shed 5 bases and J 0 bases; nucleotides not matched to a gene: 6. CDR3 in DNA: TGTGCCAGCAGCACCGGGACAGGACATAGCAATCAGCCCCAGCATTTT. Residues: CASSTGTGHSNQPQHF.

The genes are TRBV29-1 and TRBJ1-2; D uncertain. The CDR3 runs to 8 residues. V lost 7 bases, J lost 6 bases, and 3 bases lay in between. Germline CDR1 reads SQVTM; CDR2 reads ANQGSEA. CDR3 sequence (DNA): TGCAGCGACGATGGCTACACCTTC. As protein: CSDDGYTF.

Ten or more counts support this clonotype. The chain employs TRBV10-3 and TRBJ1-5; D unresolved. There are 14 residues in the CDR3. V lost 4 bases and J lost 4, with 11 bases in between. The germline gives CDR1 ENHRY, CDR2 SYGVKD. This chain's CDR3 is CAISASRVNQPQHF. The CDR3 DNA is TGTGCCATCAGTGCGTCTAGGGTAAATCAGCCCCAGCATTTT.

This chain uses TRBV7-8 with TRBJ2-1; 10 bases line up with TRBD2. Germline V lookup: CDR1 SGHVS, CDR2 FQNEAQ. Losses at the gene ends were 2 bases for V and 7 bases for J; bases not matched to a gene: 14. CDR3 length: 18 amino acids. CDR3 DNA: TGTGCCAGCAGCTTAAGAGAATCACTAGCGGGAAGACAAAATGAGCAGTTCTTC. Translation: CASSLRESLAGRQNEQFF.

This clonotype was counted at least ten times. The chain carries TRBV12-3 or TRBV12-4 and TRBJ2-7; D perhaps matches TRBD1 (5 bases). Trimming removed 5 bases from V and 6 bases from J, with 17 bases in between. This CDR3 spans 14 amino acids. CDR3 residues: CASSDLFWGLEQYF. The CDR3 DNA follows: TGTGCCAGCAGTGACCTCTTCTGGGGCCTCGAGCAGTACTTC.

This clonotype was seen more than once but under ten times. The chain employs TRBV4-1 and TRBJ1-4; D unclear. Germline V gene sequence: CDR1 MGHRA, CDR2 YSYEKL. CDR3 length equals 15 residues. V lost 4 bases and J lost 0, with 9 bases in between. CDR3 in DNA: TGCGCCAGCAGCCGGGAAGAGACAACTAATGAAAAACTGTTTTTT. It specifies CASSREETTNEKLFF.

This clonotype was seen at least ten times. The chain has TRBV28 and TRBJ1-2; 7 bases fit TRBD1. The V segment lost 6 bases and the J segment 8 bases; nucleotides outside the gene matches: 9. Germline-derived CDR1 and CDR2 are MDHEN and SYDVKM. This CDR3 spans 13 amino acids. The CDR3 DNA reads TGTGCCAGCAGGGAGACAGGGTGGGAGGGCTACACCTTC. Amino acid sequence: CASRETGWEGYTF.

This chain joins TRBV5-6 and TRBJ2-7; 7 bases fit TRBD1. Germline V CDR1 and CDR2: SGHDT, YYEEEE. The CDR3 sequence is 16 residues long. J was trimmed by 0 bases and V by 4 bases; bases with no gene match: 10. As DNA, the CDR3 is TGTGCCAGCAGCCGACCTGGGACAGTGGACTCCTACGAGCAGTACTTC. It yields the protein CASSRPGTVDSYEQYF.

V and J are TRBV9 and TRBJ2-2; D unresolved. This CDR3 region has 13 residues. The germline V gene has CDR1 SGDLS and CDR2 YYNGEE. V shed 3 bases and J shed 1 base, with 4 bases lying between them. In nucleotides, the CDR3 is TGTGCCAGCAGCGACTGGAACACCGGGGAGCTGTTTTTT. The encoded protein is CASSDWNTGELFF.

Details on this clonotype: A single base separates this from a much larger clone, so it may be a read error. The chain carries TRBV28 and TRBJ2-1; D unresolved. This CDR3 comprises 11 residues. Trimming took off 4 bases at V and 7 bases at J, with 5 bases between the two ends. Germline V gene lookup returns CDR1 MDHEN and CDR2 SYDVKM. In DNA form, the CDR3 reads TGTGCCAGCAGTTCCTTAAATGAGCAGTTCTTC. As protein: CASSSLNEQFF.

This clonotype has more than one count but fewer than ten. The chain is built from TRBV30 and TRBJ1-3; TRBD1 agrees at 7 bases. CDR1 is GTSNPN, CDR2 SVGIG, per germline (reference sequence). J gave up 6 bases and V 3 bases, and 2 bases lay outside the gene matches. There are 12 residues in the CDR3. This CDR3 reads CAWRGQLNTIYF. The CDR3 region has the DNA TGTGCCTGGAGGGGACAGTTAAACACCATATATTTT. The whole variable domain, remainder taken from reference TRBV30 and TRBJ1-3, is SQTIHQWPATLVQPVGSPLSLECTVEGTSNPNLYWYRQAAGRGLQLLFYSVGIGQISSEVPQNLSASRPQDRQFILSSKKLLLSDSGFYLCAWRGQLNTIYFGEGSWLTVV.

CDR3 sequence reads: CASSPQGSVNQPQHF. The CDR3 nucleotides are TGTGCCAGCAGCCCCCAGGGTTCTGTAAATCAGCCCCAGCATTTT. The chain carries TRBV7-8 and TRBJ1-5, with D possibly matching TRBD1 (5 bases). The V gene's germline CDR1 is SGHVS and CDR2 FQNEAQ. The CDR3 length is 15 residues. V lost 5 bases, J lost 4 bases, and 15 bases lay in between.

This clonotype was seen at least ten times. The chain has TRBV20-1 and TRBJ2-7; D may match TRBD1 or TRBD2 (6 bases each). Germline V gives CDR1 DFQATT, CDR2 SNEGSKA (reference sequence). V lost 6 bases and J 6 bases, leaving 12 bases between the germline ends. CDR3 size: 11 residues. In DNA, the CDR3 is TGCAGTGCCCAACAGGGACTCGAGCAGTACTTC. Its protein is CSAQQGLEQYF.